The sequence of this T cell receptor beta chain was determined in a study of blood T cell repertoires in COVID-19. Study summary: The origin of the acute and convalescent COVID-19 samples was the United States, Italy and Spain.

Per the authors' pipeline: Amplification of reference gene primers provided the estimated nucleated cell counts. Libraries were prepared by immunoSEQ multiplex PCR; TCRdb keeps only in-frame clonotypes and omits some of them. V, J and clone size were drawn from that table, and D and trimming were deduced from the DNA. The table shows 300,000 to 350,000 clones, with approximately 90% occurring only once. This CDR3 contains 13 residues. V shed 7 bases and J 1 base; nucleotides not matched to a gene: 3. Germline loops: CDR1 MNHEY, CDR2 SVGAGI. This chain uses TRBV6-5 with TRBJ1-1; TRBD1 aligns across 7 bases. The specimen sequenced was peripheral blood. The sequence derives from a woman in her thirties with COVID-19, enrolled during active disease. The CDR3 reads CASKGQPNTEAFF. CDR3 DNA sequence: TGTGCCAGCAAGGGACAGCCGAACACTGAAGCTTTCTTT.